This T cell receptor beta chain was sequenced in a study of blood T cell repertoires in COVID-19. Regarding this clone: Other DNA sequences of this sample code for an identical CDR3.

The method was immunoSEQ multiplex PCR; TCRdb's version includes in-frame clones alone and lacks a portion of them. The sample lists about 160,000 clones, 80% to 90% occurring once. Germline V gene lookup returns CDR1 LNHDA and CDR2 SQIVND (reference sequence). The CDR3 has 15 amino acids. Trimming stripped 1 base from V and 0 bases from J, with 7 bases between. The TCR originated in a woman aged 60-75 years who had recovered from COVID-19. The sequenced sample was peripheral blood. The rearrangement uses TRBV19 and TRBJ2-1; perhaps TRBD1 as D (6 bases). This CDR3 is CASSIGGGSYNEQFF. In DNA form, the CDR3 reads TGTGCCAGTAGTATAGGAGGGGGCTCCTACAATGAGCAGTTCTTC.